This is a list of T cell receptor beta chains from one sample in a study of T-cell memory formation after mild COVID-19. TCRdb called the 5' RACE reads again in MiXCR, with one record for every CDR3 protein. The sample yields 100,000 to 150,000 distinct CDR3 sequences, more than 15% seen once. The sequenced sample was PBMCs or a T cell subset sorted from them (not recorded which). The receptors were gathered from a young man who had mild COVID-19 (a few samples of this study predate the infection). Cell type and time point are not known. Each CDR3 is given with its conserved first and last residue. Fields, in order: clone size, V gene, D gene, J gene, CDR3 protein, CDR3 DNA. D genes are given only for firm matches. A row's size may be missing; if present it is once, few, many or a size class.

NA,TRBV6-5,NA,TRBJ1-5,CASSYSDGIPHF,TGTGCCAGCAGTTACTCGGACGGGATTCCGCATTTT
NA,TRBV5-1,TRBD1,TRBJ2-7,CASSVRGLPYEQYF,TGCGCCAGCAGCGTCAGGGGGCTTCCCTACGAGCAGTACTTC
NA,TRBV14,NA,TRBJ2-4,CASSQRAGDLAKNIQYF,TGTGCCAGCAGCCAAAGAGCAGGGGACCTAGCCAAAAACATTCAGTACTTC
NA,TRBV12-3/TRBV12-4,NA,TRBJ2-1,CASSITRGQRNEQFF,TGTGCCAGCAGTATTACCAGGGGTCAAAGAAATGAGCAGTTCTTC
few,TRBV19,NA,TRBJ1-1,CASSQYRDTEAFF,TGTGCCAGTAGTCAATACAGGGACACTGAAGCTTTCTTT
NA,TRBV20-1,NA,TRBJ2-1,CSARDGSYYNEQFF,TGCAGTGCTAGAGATGGCTCTTACTACAATGAGCAGTTCTTC
few,TRBV5-1,NA,TRBJ2-6,CASSAGRTSGANVLTF,TGCGCCAGCAGCGCGGGACGGACCTCTGGGGCCAACGTCCTGACTTTC
many,TRBV7-2,NA,TRBJ2-4,CASSLSQGGNIQYF,TGTGCCAGCAGCTTAAGCCAGGGCGGAAACATTCAGTACTTC
NA,TRBV3-1,NA,TRBJ1-2,CASSQAGSGYGYTF,TGTGCCAGCAGCCAGGCGGGGTCGGGCTATGGCTACACCTTC
few,TRBV12-3/TRBV12-4,NA,TRBJ2-1,CASSLRGVILEQFF,TGTGCCAGCAGTTTAAGGGGAGTAATTTTAGAGCAGTTCTTC
NA,TRBV2,NA,TRBJ2-3,CASSDLDTQYF,TGTGCCAGCAGCGACCTGGATACGCAGTATTTT
few,TRBV12-3/TRBV12-4,TRBD1,TRBJ1-3,CASSLQGAGGNTIYF,TGTGCCAGCAGTCTTCAGGGGGCAGGTGGAAACACCATATATTTT
few,TRBV18,NA,TRBJ2-1,CASSPWVYNEQFF,TGTGCCAGCTCACCTTGGGTGTACAATGAGCAGTTCTTC
few,TRBV29-1,NA,TRBJ1-1,CSVVDGILNTEAFF,TGCAGCGTTGTCGACGGGATACTGAACACTGAAGCTTTCTTT
NA,TRBV2,NA,TRBJ1-1,CASIGGATRAGTEAFF,TGTGCCAGCATTGGGGGGGCCACCCGGGCTGGTACTGAAGCTTTCTTT
many,TRBV4-2,TRBD2,TRBJ2-3,CASSQEGLATDTQYF,TGTGCCAGCAGCCAAGAGGGACTAGCGACAGATACGCAGTATTTT
few,TRBV7-2,NA,TRBJ1-2,CASSLGGAANYGYTF,TGTGCCAGCAGCTTAGGAGGGGCAGCTAACTATGGCTACACCTTC
NA,TRBV4-3,NA,TRBJ2-1,CASSQDGAGIDNEQFF,TGCGCCAGCAGCCAAGATGGGGCGGGGATAGACAATGAGCAGTTCTTC